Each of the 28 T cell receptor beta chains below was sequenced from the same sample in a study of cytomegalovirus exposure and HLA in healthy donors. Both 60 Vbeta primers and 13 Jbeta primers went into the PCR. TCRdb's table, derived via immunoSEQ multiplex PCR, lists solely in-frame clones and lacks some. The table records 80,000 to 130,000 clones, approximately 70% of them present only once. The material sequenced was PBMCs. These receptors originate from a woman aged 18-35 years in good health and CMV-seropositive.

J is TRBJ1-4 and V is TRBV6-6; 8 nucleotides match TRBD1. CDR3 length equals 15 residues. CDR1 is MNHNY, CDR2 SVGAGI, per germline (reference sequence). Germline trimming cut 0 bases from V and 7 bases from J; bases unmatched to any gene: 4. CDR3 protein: CASSYSGTGGEKLFF. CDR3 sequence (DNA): TGTGCCAGCAGTTACTCGGGGACAGGAGGTGAAAAACTGTTTTTT.

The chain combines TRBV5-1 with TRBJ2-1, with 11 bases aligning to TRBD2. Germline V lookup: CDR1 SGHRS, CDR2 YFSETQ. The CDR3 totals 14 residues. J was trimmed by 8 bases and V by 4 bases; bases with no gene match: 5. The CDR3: CASSGTSGGYEQFF. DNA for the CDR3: TGCGCCAGCAGCGGGACTAGCGGTGGATATGAGCAGTTCTTC.

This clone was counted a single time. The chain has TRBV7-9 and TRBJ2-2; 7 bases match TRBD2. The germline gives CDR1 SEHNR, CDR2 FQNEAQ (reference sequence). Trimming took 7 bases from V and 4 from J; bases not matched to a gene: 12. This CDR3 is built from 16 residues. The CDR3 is CASTLGSGGGTGELFF. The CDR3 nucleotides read TGTGCCAGCACTCTCGGATCGGGAGGCGGCACCGGGGAGCTGTTTTTT.

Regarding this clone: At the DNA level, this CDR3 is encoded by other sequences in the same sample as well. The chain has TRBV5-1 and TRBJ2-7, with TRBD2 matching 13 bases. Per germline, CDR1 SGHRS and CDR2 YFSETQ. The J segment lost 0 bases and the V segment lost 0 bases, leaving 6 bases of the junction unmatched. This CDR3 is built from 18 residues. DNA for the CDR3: TGCGCCAGCAGCTTGGGGGGACTAGCGGGACGGAGCTCCTACGAGCAGTACTTC. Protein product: CASSLGGLAGRSSYEQYF.

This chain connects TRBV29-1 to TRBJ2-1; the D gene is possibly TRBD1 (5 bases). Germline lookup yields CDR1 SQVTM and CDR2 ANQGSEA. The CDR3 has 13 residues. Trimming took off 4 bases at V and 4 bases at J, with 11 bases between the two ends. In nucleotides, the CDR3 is TGCAGCGTTGGCGGCAGGGATTACAATGAGCAGTTCTTC. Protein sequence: CSVGGRDYNEQFF.

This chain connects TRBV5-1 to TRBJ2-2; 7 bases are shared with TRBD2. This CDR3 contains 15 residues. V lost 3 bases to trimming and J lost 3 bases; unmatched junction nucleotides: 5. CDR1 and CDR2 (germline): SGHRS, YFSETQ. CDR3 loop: CASSWAAGDTGELFF. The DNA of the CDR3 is TGCGCCAGCAGCTGGGCGGCGGGAGACACCGGGGAGCTGTTTTTT.

Here the CDR3 DNA reads TGTGCCTGGAGCAGGGGTTCCATGGGGCAAGAGACCCAGTACTTC. Residues: CAWSRGSMGQETQYF. The chain has TRBV30 and TRBJ2-5, with a weak D call TRBD1 (6 bases). Germline CDR1 GTSNPN, CDR2 SVGIG (reference sequence). The CDR3 extends over 15 amino acids. Deletions cut 3 bases from V and 2 bases from J, with 16 bases between.

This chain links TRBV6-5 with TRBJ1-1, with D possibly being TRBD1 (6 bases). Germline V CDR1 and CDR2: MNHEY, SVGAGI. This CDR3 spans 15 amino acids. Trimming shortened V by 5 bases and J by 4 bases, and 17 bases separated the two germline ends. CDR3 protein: CASSRNQGRTTEAFF. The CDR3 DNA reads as TGTGCCAGCAGTCGTAACCAGGGGCGGACCACTGAAGCTTTCTTT.

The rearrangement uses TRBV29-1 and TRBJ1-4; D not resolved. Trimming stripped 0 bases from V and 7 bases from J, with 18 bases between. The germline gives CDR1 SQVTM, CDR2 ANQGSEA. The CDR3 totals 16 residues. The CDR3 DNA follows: TGCAGCGTTGAAGATTGGACGGGAACGGGAGGTGAAAAACTGTTTTTT. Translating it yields CSVEDWTGTGGEKLFF.

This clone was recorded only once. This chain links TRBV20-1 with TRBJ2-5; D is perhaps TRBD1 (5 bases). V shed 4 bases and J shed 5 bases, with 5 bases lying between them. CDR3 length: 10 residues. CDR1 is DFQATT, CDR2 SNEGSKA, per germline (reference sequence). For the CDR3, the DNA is TGCAGTGCTAAGGGGGAGACCCAGTACTTC. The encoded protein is CSAKGETQYF.

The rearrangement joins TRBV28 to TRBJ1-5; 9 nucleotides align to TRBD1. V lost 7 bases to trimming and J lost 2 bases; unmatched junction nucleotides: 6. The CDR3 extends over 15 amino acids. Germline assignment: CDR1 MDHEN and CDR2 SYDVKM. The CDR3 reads CASTRDRVRNQPQHF. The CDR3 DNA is TGTGCCAGCACCCGGGACAGGGTGCGCAATCAGCCCCAGCATTTT.

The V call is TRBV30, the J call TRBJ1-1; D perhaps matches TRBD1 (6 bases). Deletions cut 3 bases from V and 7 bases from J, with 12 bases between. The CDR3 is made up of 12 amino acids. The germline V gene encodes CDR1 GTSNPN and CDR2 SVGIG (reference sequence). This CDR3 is CAWSPGGLEAFF. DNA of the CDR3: TGTGCCTGGAGCCCGGGGGGGCTTGAAGCTTTCTTT.

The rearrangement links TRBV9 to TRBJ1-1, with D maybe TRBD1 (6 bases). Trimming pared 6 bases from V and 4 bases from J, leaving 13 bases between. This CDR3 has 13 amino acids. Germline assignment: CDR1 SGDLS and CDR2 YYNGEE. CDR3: CASKVRGATEAFF. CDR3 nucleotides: TGTGCCAGCAAGGTACGGGGGGCCACTGAAGCTTTCTTT.

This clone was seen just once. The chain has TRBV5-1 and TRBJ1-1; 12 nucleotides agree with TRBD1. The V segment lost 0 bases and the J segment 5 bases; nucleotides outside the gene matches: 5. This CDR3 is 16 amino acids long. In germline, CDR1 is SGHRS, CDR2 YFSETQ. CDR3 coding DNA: TGCGCCAGCAGCTTGGCTGGGACAGGGGGCGGTACTGAAGCTTTCTTT. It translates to CASSLAGTGGGTEAFF.

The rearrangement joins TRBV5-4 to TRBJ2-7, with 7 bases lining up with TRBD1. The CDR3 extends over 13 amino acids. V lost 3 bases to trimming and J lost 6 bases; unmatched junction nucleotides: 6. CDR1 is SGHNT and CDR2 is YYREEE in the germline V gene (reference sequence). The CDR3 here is CASSSGTAPEQYF. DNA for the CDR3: TGTGCCAGCAGCTCAGGGACAGCTCCCGAGCAGTACTTC.

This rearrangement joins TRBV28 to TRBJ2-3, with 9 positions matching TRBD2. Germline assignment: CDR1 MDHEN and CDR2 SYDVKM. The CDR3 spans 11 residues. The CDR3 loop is CTAGGIGTQYF. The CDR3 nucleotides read TGTACAGCGGGAGGAATCGGTACGCAGTATTTT.

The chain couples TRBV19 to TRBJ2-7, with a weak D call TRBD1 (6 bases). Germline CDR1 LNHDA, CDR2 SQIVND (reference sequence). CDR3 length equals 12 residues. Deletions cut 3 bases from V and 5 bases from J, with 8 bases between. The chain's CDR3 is CASSMKGDEQYF. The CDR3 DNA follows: TGTGCCAGTAGTATGAAGGGGGACGAGCAGTACTTC.

The CDR3 protein is CASSLAAGSAGKLFF. The CDR3, as DNA: TGCGCCAGCAGCTTGGCGGCAGGGTCAGCGGGAAAACTGTTTTTT. The chain has TRBV5-1 and TRBJ1-4; a possible D gene is TRBD1 (5 bases). This CDR3 region has 15 residues. Germline V gene data show CDR1 as SGHRS and CDR2 as YFSETQ. V lost 0 bases and J lost 10, with 16 bases in between.

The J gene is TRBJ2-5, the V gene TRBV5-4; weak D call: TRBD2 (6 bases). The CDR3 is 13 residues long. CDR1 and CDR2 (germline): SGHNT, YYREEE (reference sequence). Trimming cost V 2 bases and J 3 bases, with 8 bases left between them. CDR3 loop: CASSFSSEETQYF. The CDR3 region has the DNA TGTGCCAGCAGCTTTTCTAGCGAAGAGACCCAGTACTTC. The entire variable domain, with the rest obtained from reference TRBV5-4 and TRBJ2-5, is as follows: ETGVTQSPTHLIKTRGQQVTLRCSSQSGHNTVSWYQQALGQGPQFIFQYYREEENGRGNFPPRFSGLQFPNYSSELNVNALELDDSALYLCASSFSSEETQYFGPGTRLLVL.

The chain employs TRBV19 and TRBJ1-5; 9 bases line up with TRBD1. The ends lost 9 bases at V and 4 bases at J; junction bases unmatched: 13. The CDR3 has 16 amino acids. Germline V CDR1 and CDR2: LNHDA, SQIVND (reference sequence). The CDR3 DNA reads TGTGCCAGCAGCACAACACGGGGGACAGGGAATCAGCCCCAGCATTTT. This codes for CASSTTRGTGNQPQHF.

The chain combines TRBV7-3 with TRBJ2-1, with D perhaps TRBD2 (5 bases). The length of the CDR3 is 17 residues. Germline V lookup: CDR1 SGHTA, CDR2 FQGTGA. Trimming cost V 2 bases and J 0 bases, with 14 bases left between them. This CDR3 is CASSLGSGVDSYNEQFF. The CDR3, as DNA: TGTGCCAGCAGCTTAGGGAGCGGAGTAGACTCCTACAATGAGCAGTTCTTC.

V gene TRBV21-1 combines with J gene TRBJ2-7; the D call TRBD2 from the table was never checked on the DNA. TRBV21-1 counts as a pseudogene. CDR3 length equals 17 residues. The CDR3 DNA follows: TGTGCCAGCAGCAAAGTGGAGACTAACCCCCGTCCTGACGAGCAGTACTTC. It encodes CASSKVETNPRPDEQYF.

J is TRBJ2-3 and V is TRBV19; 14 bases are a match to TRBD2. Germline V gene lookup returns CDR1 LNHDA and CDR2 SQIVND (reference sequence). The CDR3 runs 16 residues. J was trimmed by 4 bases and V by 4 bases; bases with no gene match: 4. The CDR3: CASSTGTSGSSDTQYF. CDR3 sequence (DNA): TGTGCCAGTAGTACCGGGACTAGCGGGAGTTCAGATACGCAGTATTTT.

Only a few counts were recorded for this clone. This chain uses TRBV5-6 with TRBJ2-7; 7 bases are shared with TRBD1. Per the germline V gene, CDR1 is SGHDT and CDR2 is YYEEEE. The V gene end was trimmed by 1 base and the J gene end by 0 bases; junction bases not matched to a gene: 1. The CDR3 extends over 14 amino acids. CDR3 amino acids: CASSLRGHSYEQYF. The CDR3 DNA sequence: TGTGCCAGCAGCTTGAGGGGGCACTCCTACGAGCAGTACTTC.

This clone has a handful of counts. The CDR3 region has the DNA TGTGCCAGCAGTTCGGGACAGGGCGGGGACATTCAGTACTTC. This translates into CASSSGQGGDIQYF. The chain uses TRBV28 and TRBJ2-4; 9 bases are a match to TRBD1. Per the germline V gene, CDR1 is MDHEN and CDR2 is SYDVKM. The CDR3 runs 14 residues. J was trimmed by 8 bases and V by 4 bases; bases with no gene match: 6.

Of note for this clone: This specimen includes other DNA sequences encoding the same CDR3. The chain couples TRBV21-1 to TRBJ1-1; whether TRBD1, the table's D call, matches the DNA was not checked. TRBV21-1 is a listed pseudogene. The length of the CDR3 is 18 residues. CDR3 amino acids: CASSIVPPWDRVYTEAFF. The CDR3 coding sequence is TGTGCCAGCAGCATAGTTCCACCATGGGACAGGGTGTACACTGAAGCTTTCTTT.

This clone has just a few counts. Here the CDR3 DNA reads TGTGCCAGCAGCTCCGCCCTAGCGAGCTACGAGCAGTACTTC. Translated, it gives CASSSALASYEQYF. The chain employs TRBV7-9 and TRBJ2-7; possible D gene TRBD2, 6 bases. CDR3 length equals 14 residues. Germline V gene lookup returns CDR1 SEHNR and CDR2 FQNEAQ (reference sequence). Trimming removed 4 bases at V and 3 bases at J, with 13 bases between.

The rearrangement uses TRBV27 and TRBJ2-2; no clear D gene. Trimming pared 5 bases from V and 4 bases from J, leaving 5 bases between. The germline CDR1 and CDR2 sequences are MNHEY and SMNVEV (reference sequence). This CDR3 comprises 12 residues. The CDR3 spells CASSPGTGELFF. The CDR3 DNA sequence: TGTGCCAGCAGTCCGGGCACCGGGGAGCTGTTTTTT.